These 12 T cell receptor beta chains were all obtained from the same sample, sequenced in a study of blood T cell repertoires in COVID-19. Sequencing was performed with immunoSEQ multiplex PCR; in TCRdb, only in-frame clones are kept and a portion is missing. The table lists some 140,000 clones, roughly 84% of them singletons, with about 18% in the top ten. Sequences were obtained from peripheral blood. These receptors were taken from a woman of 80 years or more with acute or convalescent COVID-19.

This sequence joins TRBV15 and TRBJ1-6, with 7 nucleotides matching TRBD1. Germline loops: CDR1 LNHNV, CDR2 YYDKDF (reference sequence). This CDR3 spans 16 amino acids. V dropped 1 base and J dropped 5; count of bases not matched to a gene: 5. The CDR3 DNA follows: TGTGCCACCAGCAGAGTGACAGGGCGCCATAATTCACCCCTCCACTTT. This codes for CATSRVTGRHNSPLHF.

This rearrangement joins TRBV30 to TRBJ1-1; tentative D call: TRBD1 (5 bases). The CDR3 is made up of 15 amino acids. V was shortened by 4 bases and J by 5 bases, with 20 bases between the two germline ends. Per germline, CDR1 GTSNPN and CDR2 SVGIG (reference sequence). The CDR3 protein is CAWIARGASRTEAFF. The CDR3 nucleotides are TGTGCCTGGATTGCAAGGGGCGCATCGAGGACTGAAGCTTTCTTT.

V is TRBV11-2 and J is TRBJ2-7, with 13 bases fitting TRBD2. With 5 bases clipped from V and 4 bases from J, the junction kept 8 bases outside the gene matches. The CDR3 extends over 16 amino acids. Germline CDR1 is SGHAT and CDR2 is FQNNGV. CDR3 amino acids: CASSTRTSGSGYEQYF. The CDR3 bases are TGTGCCAGCAGCACACGGACTAGCGGGAGTGGGTACGAGCAGTACTTC.

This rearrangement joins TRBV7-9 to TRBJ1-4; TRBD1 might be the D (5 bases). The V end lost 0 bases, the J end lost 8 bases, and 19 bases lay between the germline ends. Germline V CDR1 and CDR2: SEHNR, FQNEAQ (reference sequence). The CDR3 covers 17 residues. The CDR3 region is CASSLAFGGTETEKLFF. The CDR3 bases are TGTGCCAGCAGCTTAGCATTTGGAGGGACTGAGACGGAAAAACTGTTTTTT. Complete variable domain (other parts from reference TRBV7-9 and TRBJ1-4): DTGVSQNPRHKITKRGQNVTFRCDPISEHNRLYWYRQTLGQGPEFLTYFQNEAQLEKSRLLSDRFSAERPKGSFSTLEIQRTEQGDSAMYLCASSLAFGGTETEKLFFGSGTQLSVL.

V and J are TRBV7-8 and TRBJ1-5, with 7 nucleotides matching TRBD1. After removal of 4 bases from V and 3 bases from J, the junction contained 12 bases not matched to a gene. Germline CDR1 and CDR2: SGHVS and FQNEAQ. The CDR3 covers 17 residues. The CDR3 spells CASSSFQQGLLNQPQHF. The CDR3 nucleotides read TGTGCCAGCAGCTCATTCCAACAGGGGCTCCTCAATCAGCCCCAGCATTTT.

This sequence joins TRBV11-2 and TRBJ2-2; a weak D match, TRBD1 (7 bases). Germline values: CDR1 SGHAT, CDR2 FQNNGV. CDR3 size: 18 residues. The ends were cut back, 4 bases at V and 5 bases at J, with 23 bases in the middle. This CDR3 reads CASSSGQARRRATGELFF. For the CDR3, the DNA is TGTGCCAGCAGCTCAGGACAGGCCCGGAGGAGGGCGACCGGGGAGCTGTTTTTT.

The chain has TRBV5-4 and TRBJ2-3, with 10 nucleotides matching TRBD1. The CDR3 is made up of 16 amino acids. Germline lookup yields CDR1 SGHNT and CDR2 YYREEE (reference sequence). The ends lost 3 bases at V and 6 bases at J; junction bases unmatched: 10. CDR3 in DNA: TGTGCCAGCAGCTCCCCGGGACAGGGGCGGTGGGATACGCAGTATTTT. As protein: CASSSPGQGRWDTQYF.

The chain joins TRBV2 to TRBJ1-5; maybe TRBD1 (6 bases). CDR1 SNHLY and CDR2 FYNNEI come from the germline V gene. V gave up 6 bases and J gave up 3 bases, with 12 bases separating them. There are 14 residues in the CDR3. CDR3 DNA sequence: TGTGCCAGCAGCGGTACAGGGACCAATCAGCCCCAGCATTTT. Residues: CASSGTGTNQPQHF.

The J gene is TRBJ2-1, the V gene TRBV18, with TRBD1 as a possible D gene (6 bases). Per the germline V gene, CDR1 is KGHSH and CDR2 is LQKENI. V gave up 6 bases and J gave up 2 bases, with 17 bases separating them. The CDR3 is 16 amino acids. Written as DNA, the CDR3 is TGTGCCAGCTCGCTTGTATCCGGGACACCCTACAATGAGCAGTTCTTC. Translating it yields CASSLVSGTPYNEQFF.

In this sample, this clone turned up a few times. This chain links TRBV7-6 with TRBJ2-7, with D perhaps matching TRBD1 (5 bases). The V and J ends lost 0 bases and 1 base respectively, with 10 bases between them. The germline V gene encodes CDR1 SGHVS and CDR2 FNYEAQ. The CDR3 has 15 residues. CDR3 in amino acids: CASSLAETASYEQYF. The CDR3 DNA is TGTGCCAGCAGCTTAGCGGAGACAGCATCCTACGAGCAGTACTTC. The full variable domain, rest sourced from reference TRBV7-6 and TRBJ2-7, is GAGVSQSPRYKVTKRGQDVALRCDPISGHVSLYWYRQALGQGPEFLTYFNYEAQQDKSGLPNDRFSAERPEGSISTLTIQRTEQRDSAMYRCASSLAETASYEQYFGPGTRLTVT.

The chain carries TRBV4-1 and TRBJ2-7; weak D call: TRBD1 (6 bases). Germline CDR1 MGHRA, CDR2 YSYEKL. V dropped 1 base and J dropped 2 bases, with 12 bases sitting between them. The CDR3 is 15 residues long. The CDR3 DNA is TGCGCCAGCAGCCAAGCCTCAGGACAGACCTACGAGCAGTACTTC. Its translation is CASSQASGQTYEQYF.

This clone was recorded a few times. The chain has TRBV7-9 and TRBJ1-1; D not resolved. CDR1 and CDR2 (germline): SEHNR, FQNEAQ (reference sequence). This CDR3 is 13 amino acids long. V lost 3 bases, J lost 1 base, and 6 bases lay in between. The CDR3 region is CASSFTANTEAFF. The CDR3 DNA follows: TGTGCCAGCAGCTTCACAGCGAACACTGAAGCTTTCTTT. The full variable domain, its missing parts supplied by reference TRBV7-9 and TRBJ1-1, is DTGVSQNPRHKITKRGQNVTFRCDPISEHNRLYWYRQTLGQGPEFLTYFQNEAQLEKSRLLSDRFSAERPKGSFSTLEIQRTEQGDSAMYLCASSFTANTEAFFGQGTRLTVV.